The subject of this entry is one T cell receptor beta chain. Its antigen is unidentified. The CDR3 runs to 15 residues. V dropped 3 bases and J dropped 5; count of bases not matched to a gene: 5. From germline, CDR1 is MDHEN and CDR2 SYDVKM. The data derive from a study of Ad26.COV2.S vaccination and SARS-CoV-2 variants. Across the study: Ad26.COV2.S, an intramuscular injection, was given once or twice 56 days apart.

Regarding treatment: approximately 18 received Ad26.COV2.S at low or high dose, single or two shots; roughly five received placebo; per-sample allocation not given. Collection of the samples took place on day 63 after the first injection of vaccine or placebo. The donor was a Boston adult aged 18-55 years. Findings and limits, study-wide: Greater spike-specific TCR breadth was seen in vaccine recipients than in placebo recipients. Similar non-spike TCR breadth was seen in vaccine and placebo recipients.

Clones were read by immunoSEQ multiplex PCR, and TCRdb kept only the in-frame ones, dropping some. The data show just under 250,000 clones, with approximately 87% seen just once and roughly 10% held by the top ten. The input for sequencing was peripheral blood, taken in a trial of Ad26.COV2.S vaccine versus placebo. J is TRBJ2-7 and V is TRBV28; 12 bases match TRBD1. This receptor was taken from a person between 18 and 65 years old who received the Ad26.COV2.S COVID-19 vaccine or a placebo. Here the CDR3 DNA reads TGTGCCAGCAGTTTGTCGGGACAGGGGGCCCACGAGCAGTACTTC. Translation: CASSLSGQGAHEQYF.